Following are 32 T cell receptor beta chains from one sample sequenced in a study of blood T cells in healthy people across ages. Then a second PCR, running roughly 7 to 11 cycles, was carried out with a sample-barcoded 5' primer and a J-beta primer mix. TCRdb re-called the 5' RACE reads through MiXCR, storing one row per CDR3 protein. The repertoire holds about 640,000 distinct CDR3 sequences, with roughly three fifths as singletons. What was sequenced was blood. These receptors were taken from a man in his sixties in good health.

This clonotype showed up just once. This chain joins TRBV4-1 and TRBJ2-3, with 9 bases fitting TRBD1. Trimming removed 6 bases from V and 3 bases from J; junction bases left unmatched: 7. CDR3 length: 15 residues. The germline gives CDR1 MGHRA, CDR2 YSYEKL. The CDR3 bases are TGCGCCAGCAGTGAACGGGACAGGGCTACAGATACGCAGTATTTT. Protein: CASSERDRATDTQYF.

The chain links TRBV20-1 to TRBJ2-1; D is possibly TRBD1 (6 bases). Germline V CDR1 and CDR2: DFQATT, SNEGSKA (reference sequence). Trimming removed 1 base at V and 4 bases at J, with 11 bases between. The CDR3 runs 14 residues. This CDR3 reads CSARGATGYNEQFF. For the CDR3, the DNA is TGCAGTGCTAGAGGCGCCACAGGGTACAATGAGCAGTTCTTC.

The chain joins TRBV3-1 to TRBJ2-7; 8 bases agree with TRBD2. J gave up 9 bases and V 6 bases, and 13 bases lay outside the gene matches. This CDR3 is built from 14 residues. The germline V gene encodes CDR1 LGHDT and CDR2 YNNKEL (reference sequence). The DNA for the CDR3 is TGTGCCAGCAGTCCGGGACTAGGGTCCTTGCGGCAGTACTTC. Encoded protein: CASSPGLGSLRQYF.

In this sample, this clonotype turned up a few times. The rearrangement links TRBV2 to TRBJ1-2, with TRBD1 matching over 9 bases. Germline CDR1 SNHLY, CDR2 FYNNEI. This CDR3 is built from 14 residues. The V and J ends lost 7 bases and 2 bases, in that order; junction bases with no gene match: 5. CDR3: CASKEGQGNYGYTF. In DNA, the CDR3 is TGTGCCAGCAAAGAGGGACAGGGCAACTATGGCTACACCTTC.

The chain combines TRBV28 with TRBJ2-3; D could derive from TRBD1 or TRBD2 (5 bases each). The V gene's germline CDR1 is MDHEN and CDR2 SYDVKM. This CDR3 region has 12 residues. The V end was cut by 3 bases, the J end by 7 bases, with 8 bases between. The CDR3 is CASSLRDHTQYF. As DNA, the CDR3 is TGTGCCAGCAGTTTGAGGGACCATACGCAGTATTTT.

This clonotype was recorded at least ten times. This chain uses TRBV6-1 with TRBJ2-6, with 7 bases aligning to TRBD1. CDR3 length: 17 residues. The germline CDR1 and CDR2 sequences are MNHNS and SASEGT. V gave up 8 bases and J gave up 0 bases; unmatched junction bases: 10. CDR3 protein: CASRRTRDSSGANVLTF. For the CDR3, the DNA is TGTGCCAGCCGACGCACCCGGGACAGCTCTGGGGCCAACGTCCTGACTTTC.

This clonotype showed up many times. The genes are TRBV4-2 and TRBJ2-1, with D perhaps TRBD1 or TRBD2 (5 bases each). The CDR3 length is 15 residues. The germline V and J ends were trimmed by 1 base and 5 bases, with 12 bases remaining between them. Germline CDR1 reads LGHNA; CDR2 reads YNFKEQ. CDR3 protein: CASSQGVRGDNEQFF. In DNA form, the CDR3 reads TGTGCCAGCAGCCAAGGGGTTAGGGGAGACAATGAGCAGTTCTTC.

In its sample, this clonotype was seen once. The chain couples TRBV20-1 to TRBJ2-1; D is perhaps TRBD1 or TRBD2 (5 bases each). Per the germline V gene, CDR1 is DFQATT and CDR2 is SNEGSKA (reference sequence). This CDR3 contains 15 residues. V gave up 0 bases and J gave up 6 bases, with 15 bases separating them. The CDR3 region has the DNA TGCAGTGCTAGAGATCTGGGGACGCGACTCAATGAGCAGTTCTTC. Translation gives CSARDLGTRLNEQFF.

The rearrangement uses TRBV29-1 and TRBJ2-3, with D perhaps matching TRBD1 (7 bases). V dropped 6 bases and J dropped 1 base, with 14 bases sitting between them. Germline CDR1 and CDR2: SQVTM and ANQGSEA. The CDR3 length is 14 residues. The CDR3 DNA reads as TGCAGCGTAGCGTTCAGGGGGGGCACAGATACGCAGTATTTT. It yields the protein CSVAFRGGTDTQYF.

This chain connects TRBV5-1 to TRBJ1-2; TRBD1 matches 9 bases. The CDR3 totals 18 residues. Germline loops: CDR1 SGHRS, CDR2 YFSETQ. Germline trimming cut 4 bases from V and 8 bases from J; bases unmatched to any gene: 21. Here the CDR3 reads CASSSRDRVIGSIGGYTF. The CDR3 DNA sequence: TGCGCCAGCAGCAGCCGGGACAGGGTCATCGGATCAATCGGGGGCTACACCTTC.

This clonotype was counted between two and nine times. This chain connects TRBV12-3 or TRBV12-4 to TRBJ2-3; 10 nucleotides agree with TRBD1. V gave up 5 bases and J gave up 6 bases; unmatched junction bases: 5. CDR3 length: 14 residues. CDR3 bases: TGTGCCAGCAGTCATGGACAGGGGGTCGATACGCAGTATTTT. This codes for CASSHGQGVDTQYF.

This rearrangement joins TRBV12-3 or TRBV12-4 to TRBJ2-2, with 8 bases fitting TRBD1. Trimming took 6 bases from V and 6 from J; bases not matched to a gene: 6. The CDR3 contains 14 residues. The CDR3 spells CASRPGGSAGELFF. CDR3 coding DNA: TGTGCCAGCAGGCCAGGGGGCTCGGCCGGGGAGCTGTTTTTT.

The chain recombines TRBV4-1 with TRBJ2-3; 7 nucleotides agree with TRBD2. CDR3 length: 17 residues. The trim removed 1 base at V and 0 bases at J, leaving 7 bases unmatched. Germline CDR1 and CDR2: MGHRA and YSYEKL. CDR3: CASSQGPAGSSTDTQYF. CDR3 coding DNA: TGCGCCAGCAGCCAAGGGCCAGCGGGGTCTAGCACAGATACGCAGTATTTT.

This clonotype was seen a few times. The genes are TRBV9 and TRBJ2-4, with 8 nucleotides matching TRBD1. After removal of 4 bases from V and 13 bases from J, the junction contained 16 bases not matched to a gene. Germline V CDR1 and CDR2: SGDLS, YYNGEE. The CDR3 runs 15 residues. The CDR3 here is CASSPSPDRGIGQYF. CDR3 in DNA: TGTGCCAGCAGCCCGAGCCCAGACAGGGGAATAGGGCAGTACTTC.

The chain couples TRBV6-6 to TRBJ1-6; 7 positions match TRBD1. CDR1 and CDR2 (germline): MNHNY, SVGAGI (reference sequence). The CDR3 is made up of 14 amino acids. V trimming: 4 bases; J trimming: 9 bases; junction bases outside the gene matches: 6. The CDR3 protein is CASSLTGRSSPLHF. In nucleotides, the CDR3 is TGTGCCAGCAGTTTGACAGGGAGGAGTTCACCCCTCCACTTT.

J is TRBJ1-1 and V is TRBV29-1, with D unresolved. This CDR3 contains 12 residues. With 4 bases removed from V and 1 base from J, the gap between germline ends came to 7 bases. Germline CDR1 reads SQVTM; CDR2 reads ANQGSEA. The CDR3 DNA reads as TGCAGCGTTGGGCATCCGAACACTGAAGCTTTCTTT. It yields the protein CSVGHPNTEAFF.

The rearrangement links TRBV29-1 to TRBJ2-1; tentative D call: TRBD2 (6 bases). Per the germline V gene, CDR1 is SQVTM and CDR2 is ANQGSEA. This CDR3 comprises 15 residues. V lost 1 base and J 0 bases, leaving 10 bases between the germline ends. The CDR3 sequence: CSVEAVGGSYNEQFF. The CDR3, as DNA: TGCAGCGTTGAAGCGGTGGGGGGCTCCTACAATGAGCAGTTCTTC.

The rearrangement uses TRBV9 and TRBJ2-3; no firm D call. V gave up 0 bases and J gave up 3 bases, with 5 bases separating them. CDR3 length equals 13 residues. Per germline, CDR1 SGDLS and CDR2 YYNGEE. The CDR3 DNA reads TGTGCCAGCAGCGTAGCTCAGACAGATACGCAGTATTTT. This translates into CASSVAQTDTQYF.

CDR3 loop: CASSLGGGGLSSTDTQYF. The DNA for the CDR3 is TGTGCCAGCAGCTTGGGCGGGGGAGGACTTTCTAGCACAGATACGCAGTATTTT. This chain connects TRBV21-1 to TRBJ2-3; TRBD2, the table's D call, was not compared with the DNA. TRBV21-1 is assigned pseudogene status. The CDR3 has 18 residues.

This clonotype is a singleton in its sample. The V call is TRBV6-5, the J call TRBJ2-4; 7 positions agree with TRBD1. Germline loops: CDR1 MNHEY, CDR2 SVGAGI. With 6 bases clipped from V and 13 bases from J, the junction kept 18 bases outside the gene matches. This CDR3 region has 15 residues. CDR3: CASRSGDSNSYQQYF. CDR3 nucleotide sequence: TGTGCCAGCAGATCTGGGGACAGCAACTCCTACCAGCAGTACTTC.

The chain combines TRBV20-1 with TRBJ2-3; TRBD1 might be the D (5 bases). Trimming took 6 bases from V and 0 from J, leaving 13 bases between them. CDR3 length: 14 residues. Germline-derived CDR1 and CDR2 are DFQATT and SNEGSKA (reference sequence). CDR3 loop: CSAPTASSTDTQYF. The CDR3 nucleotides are TGCAGTGCCCCGACAGCCTCTAGCACAGATACGCAGTATTTT.

CDR3 residues: CASSLGGASNQPQHF. The CDR3, as DNA: TGTGCCAGCAGTTTAGGAGGGGCTAGCAATCAGCCCCAGCATTTT. V and J are TRBV28 and TRBJ1-5, with D possibly being TRBD1 (5 bases). There are 15 residues in the CDR3. Germline V lookup: CDR1 MDHEN, CDR2 SYDVKM. V lost 2 bases, J lost 0 bases, and 8 bases lay in between.

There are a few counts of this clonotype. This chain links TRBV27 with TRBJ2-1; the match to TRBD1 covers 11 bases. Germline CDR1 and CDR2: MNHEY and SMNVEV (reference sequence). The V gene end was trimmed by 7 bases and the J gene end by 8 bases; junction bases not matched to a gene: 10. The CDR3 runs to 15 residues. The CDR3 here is CASTKARDRGDEQFF. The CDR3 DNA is TGTGCCAGCACCAAGGCCCGGGACAGGGGGGATGAGCAGTTCTTC.

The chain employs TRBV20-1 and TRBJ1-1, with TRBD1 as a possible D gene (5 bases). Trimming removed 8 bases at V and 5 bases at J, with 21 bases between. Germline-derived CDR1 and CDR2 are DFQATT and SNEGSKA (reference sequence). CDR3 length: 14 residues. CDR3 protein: CSPRDGGRRTEAFF. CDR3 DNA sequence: TGCAGTCCCAGGGACGGGGGGAGGAGAACTGAAGCTTTCTTT.

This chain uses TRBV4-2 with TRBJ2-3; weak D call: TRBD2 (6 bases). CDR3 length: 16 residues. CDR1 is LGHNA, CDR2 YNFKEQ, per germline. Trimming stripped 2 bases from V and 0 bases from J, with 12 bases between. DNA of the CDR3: TGTGCCAGCAGCCAACCCCCGGGACTTAGCACAGATACGCAGTATTTT. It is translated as CASSQPPGLSTDTQYF.

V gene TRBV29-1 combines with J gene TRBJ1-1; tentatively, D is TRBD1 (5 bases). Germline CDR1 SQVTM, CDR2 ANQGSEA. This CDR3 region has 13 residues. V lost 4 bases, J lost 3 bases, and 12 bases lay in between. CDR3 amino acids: CSVAGQGDTEAFF. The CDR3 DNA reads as TGCAGCGTTGCCGGACAAGGAGACACTGAAGCTTTCTTT.

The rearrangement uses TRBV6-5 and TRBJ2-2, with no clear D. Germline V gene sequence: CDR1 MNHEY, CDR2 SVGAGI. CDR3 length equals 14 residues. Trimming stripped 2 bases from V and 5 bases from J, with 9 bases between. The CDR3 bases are TGTGCCAGCAGTTACGGGCCCGGAACCGGGGAGCTGTTTTTT. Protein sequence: CASSYGPGTGELFF.

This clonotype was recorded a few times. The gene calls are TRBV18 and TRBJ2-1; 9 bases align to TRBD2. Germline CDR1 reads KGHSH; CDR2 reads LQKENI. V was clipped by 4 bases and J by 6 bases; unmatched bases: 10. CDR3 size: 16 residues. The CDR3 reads CASSRVGGGASNEQFF. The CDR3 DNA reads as TGTGCCAGCTCACGGGTCGGCGGGGGGGCCTCCAATGAGCAGTTCTTC.

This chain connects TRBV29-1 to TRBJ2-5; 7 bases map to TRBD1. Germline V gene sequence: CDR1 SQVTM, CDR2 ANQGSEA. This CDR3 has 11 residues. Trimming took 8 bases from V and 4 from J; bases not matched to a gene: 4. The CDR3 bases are TGCAGCTCACCAGGGGGAGAGACCCAGTACTTC. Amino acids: CSSPGGETQYF.

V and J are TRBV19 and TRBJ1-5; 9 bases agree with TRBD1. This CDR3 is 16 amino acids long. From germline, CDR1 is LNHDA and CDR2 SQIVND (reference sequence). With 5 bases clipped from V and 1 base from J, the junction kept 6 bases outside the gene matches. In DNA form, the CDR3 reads TGTGCCAGTAGTCCCCTGGACAGGGGAAGCAATCAGCCCCAGCATTTT. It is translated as CASSPLDRGSNQPQHF.

The CDR3 here is CASSFYPRDGYTF. CDR3 DNA: TGTGCCAGCAGTTTTTACCCTAGGGATGGCTACACCTTC. This chain uses TRBV12-3 or TRBV12-4 with TRBJ1-2; D is uncertain. V lost 3 bases and J 6 bases, leaving 11 bases between the germline ends. The CDR3 covers 13 residues.

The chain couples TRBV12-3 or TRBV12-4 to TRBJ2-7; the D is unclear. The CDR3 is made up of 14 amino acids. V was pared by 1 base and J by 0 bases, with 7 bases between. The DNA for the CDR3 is TGTGCCAGCAGTTTAGAGGGCGTCTCCTACGAGCAGTACTTC. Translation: CASSLEGVSYEQYF.